Listed below are T cell receptor beta chains from one sample, sequenced in a study of metastatic and nonmetastatic thyroid tumors. TCRdb reanalyzed the PCR reads via MiXCR. This sample carries around 12,000 clones, around a third of them seen once, and the ten largest clones take approximately 10%. Sequencing was performed on tumor tissue. The receptors shown here come from a female donor with papillary thyroid cancer or a benign thyroid nodule (not recorded which). Some clones in this sample may be carry-over from other donors' samples. Each CDR3 is given with its conserved first and last residue. Each record gives: J gene, clone size, D gene, V gene, CDR3 DNA, CDR3 protein. D genes are given only for firm matches. Clone sizes are given selectively: once, few, many, or a class where the clone is expanded.

TRBJ2-7 | few | . | TRBV6-1 | TGTGCCAGCATATGGGGGATCAGCTCCTACGAGCAGTACTTC | CASIWGISSYEQYF
TRBJ2-7 | . | TRBD1 | TRBV2 | TGTGCCAGCAGGGGACAGGGGTTCGGACTGGACGAGCAGTACTTC | CASRGQGFGLDEQYF
TRBJ2-1 | . | . | TRBV9 | TGTGCCAGCAGCGTAGAGTCTCCGGGAGTCCCGATGACTTTCAGTGAGCAGTTCTTC | CASSVESPGVPMTFSEQFF
TRBJ2-1 | medium-sized | TRBD2 | TRBV20-1 | TGCAGTGCTAGACACCCTAGCGGTCGGCTGGATGAGCAGTTCTTC | CSARHPSGRLDEQFF
TRBJ1-2 | . | . | TRBV6-1 | TGTGCCAGCAGTGAAGGGAAGTACGGCTACACCTTC | CASSEGKYGYTF
TRBJ2-7 | . | . | TRBV7-2 | TGTGCCAGCAGCCCACGAGTCTCCTACGAGCAGTACTTC | CASSPRVSYEQYF
TRBJ2-3 | . | TRBD1 | TRBV3-1 | TGTGCCAGCAGCCAAGGGGGACAGGGTCCCCCTGGCACAGATACGCAGTATTTT | CASSQGGQGPPGTDTQYF
TRBJ2-1 | . | . | TRBV9 | TGTGCCAGCAGCTCTCGGAGGGGGCAGGGATTCTACAATGAGCAGTTCTTC | CASSSRRGQGFYNEQFF
TRBJ1-3 | medium-sized | . | TRBV12-3/TRBV12-4 | TGTGCCAGCAACCCTTCAGGGGCGGCCATATATTTT | CASNPSGAAIYF
TRBJ2-2 | many | TRBD1 | TRBV3-1 | TGTGCCAGCAGCTCCGGGACAGGGACCACCGGGGAGCTGTTTTTT | CASSSGTGTTGELFF
TRBJ2-5 | many | . | TRBV7-3 | TGTGCCAGCAGCTTGAACGGACTCTCGTACCAAGAGACCCAGTACTTC | CASSLNGLSYQETQYF
TRBJ1-6 | few | . | TRBV6-1 | TGTGCCAGCAGTCAATTGAGATATAATTCACCCCTCCACTTT | CASSQLRYNSPLHF
TRBJ1-5 | medium-sized | TRBD1 | TRBV6-1 | TGTGCCAGCAGTGTAACAGGGGTGACTCAGCCCCAGCATTTT | CASSVTGVTQPQHF
TRBJ2-6 | many | . | TRBV6-6 | TGTGCCAGCAAAGCTAAGGGGGGGGCTACCTCTGGGGCCAACGTCCCGACTTTC | CASKAKGGATSGANVPTF
TRBJ1-1 | . | . | TRBV11-2 | TGTGCCAGCAGCTTTCTCAGGGGAACTGAAGCTTTCTTT | CASSFLRGTEAFF
TRBJ1-2 | . | TRBD1 | TRBV20-1 | TGCAGTGCTCGACAGGGAACCTATGGCTACACCTTC | CSARQGTYGYTF
TRBJ2-1 | . | TRBD2 | TRBV4-2 | TGTGCCAGCAGCCAGGCGGGACTAGCGGGATTTAATGAGCAGTTCTTC | CASSQAGLAGFNEQFF
TRBJ2-5 | few | . | TRBV5-8 | TGTGCCAGCAGCTCCCTCCAAGAGACCCAGTACTTC | CASSSLQETQYF
TRBJ2-3 | many | . | TRBV7-9 | TGTGCCAGCAGCCCTGACCGGACTAGCACAGATACGCAGTATTTT | CASSPDRTSTDTQYF
TRBJ2-1 | many | . | TRBV5-4 | TGTGCCAGCAGCGAAGTCGAGCTAGGCAATGAGCAGTTCTTC | CASSEVELGNEQFF
TRBJ2-5 | many | TRBD2 | TRBV10-2 | TGCGCCAGCAGTGGGCTTTTGCGGGGGGAGACCCAGTACTTC | CASSGLLRGETQYF
TRBJ2-7 | . | TRBD2 | TRBV20-1 | TGCAGTGCTGAACTAGCGGGAGGCACCTACGAGCAGTACTTC | CSAELAGGTYEQYF
TRBJ1-4 | . | . | TRBV7-2 | TGTGCCAGCAGCCAGGGGCAGAATAATGAAAAACTGTTTTTT | CASSQGQNNEKLFF
TRBJ2-3 | few | TRBD2 | TRBV6-1 | TGTGCCAGCAGTGAAAGTAGCGGGGGCACAGATACGCAGTATTTT | CASSESSGGTDTQYF
TRBJ2-2 | . | . | TRBV4-2 | TGTGCCAGCAGCCCTGGTGGTCAGCGTGTGTCGAACACCGTGGAGCTGTTTTTT | CASSPGGQRVSNTVELFF
TRBJ1-5 | many | . | TRBV20-1 | TGCAGTGCTAGGGGGGGGGCAGACAATCAGCCCCAGCATTTT | CSARGGADNQPQHF
TRBJ1-2 | . | . | TRBV12-3/TRBV12-4 | TGTGCCAGCAGTCCAGGGTGGGTAACCTATGGCTACACCTTC | CASSPGWVTYGYTF
TRBJ2-7 | many | . | TRBV20-1 | TGCAGTGCTTCGACACATAGCTACGAGCAGTACTTC | CSASTHSYEQYF
TRBJ2-1 | many | TRBD2 | TRBV29-1 | TGCAGCGCCGGGACTAATAATGAGCAGTTCTTC | CSAGTNNEQFF
TRBJ1-3 | many | . | TRBV13 | TGTGCCAGCAGCTTAGAGGGCCAGTCAAATGTTGTTTTT | CASSLEGQSNVVF
TRBJ2-7 | medium-sized | . | TRBV9 | TGTGCCAGCAGCGTAGCTGGGACGGGCTGGCGGGAGCAGTACTTC | CASSVAGTGWREQYF
TRBJ1-1 | few | . | TRBV12-3/TRBV12-4 | TGTGCCAGCAGTTTAAGGGCCAGTGAAGCTTTCTTT | CASSLRASEAFF
TRBJ2-7 | . | . | TRBV3-1 | TGTGCCAGCAGCCAAGTTCACAGCTCCTACGAGCAGTACTTC | CASSQVHSSYEQYF
TRBJ1-3 | many | . | TRBV7-6 | TGTGCCAGCAGCTTAGGTCGGACAGAAGACTCTGGAAACACCATATATTTT | CASSLGRTEDSGNTIYF
TRBJ2-7 | . | TRBD2 | TRBV3-1 | TGTGCCAGCAGCCCCGTGACTATCGGGGGGTCCTTCTCCTACGAGCAGTACTTC | CASSPVTIGGSFSYEQYF
TRBJ1-6 | . | . | TRBV19 | TGTGCCAGTAGTCCCACCGGGACGGCGAACGGTTCACCCCTCCACTTT | CASSPTGTANGSPLHF
TRBJ1-5 | . | . | TRBV12-3/TRBV12-4 | TGTGCCAGCAGTTTAATCGCGTGGGGCGTTGGCAATCAGCCCCAGCATTTT | CASSLIAWGVGNQPQHF
TRBJ1-6 | many | . | TRBV28 | TGTGCCAGCAGCAGGAATTCACCCCTCCACTTT | CASSRNSPLHF
TRBJ1-2 | many | . | TRBV3-1 | TGTGCCAGCAGCCACGATCCTGACTATGGCTACACCTTC | CASSHDPDYGYTF
TRBJ1-6 | . | TRBD1 | TRBV3-1 | TGTGCCAGAAGCCACCTACAGGGGCCCCTCCGCTTT | CARSHLQGPLRF
TRBJ1-1 | . | . | TRBV3-1 | TGTGCCAGCAGCCAGTATACAGTCTACGAAAGGGGAGCTTTCTTT | CASSQYTVYERGAFF
TRBJ1-1 | medium-sized | . | TRBV7-6 | TGTGCCAGCAGCTCAACAGGGTCCCAAGCTTTCTTT | CASSSTGSQAFF
TRBJ1-2 | many | . | TRBV29-1 | TGCAGCGTTGAGTTAGACTATGGCTACACCTTC | CSVELDYGYTF
TRBJ2-3 | . | . | TRBV5-1 | TGCGCCAGCAGCTTGGCAGGGGCAGATACGCAGTATTTT | CASSLAGADTQYF
TRBJ2-1 | medium-sized | . | TRBV6-1 | TGTGCCAGCAAGAGCGGAAATGAGCAGTTCTTC | CASKSGNEQFF
TRBJ2-1 | medium-sized | . | TRBV5-1 | TGCGCCAGCAGCTTGTTGGGTGAGCAGTTCTTC | CASSLLGEQFF
TRBJ1-5 | . | . | TRBV4-1 | TGCGCCAGCAGCCAAGTTACTGGAAGCAATCAGCCCCAGCATTTT | CASSQVTGSNQPQHF
TRBJ2-5 | medium-sized | . | TRBV24-1 | TGTGCCACCAGTGGTTCGGACAGACCTCCCCAAGAGACCCAGTACTTC | CATSGSDRPPQETQYF
TRBJ2-3 | . | . | TRBV28 | TGTGCCAGCAGTAACGCCGGTACATGGTCCCCTGGCACAGATACGCAGTATTTT | CASSNAGTWSPGTDTQYF
TRBJ1-5 | . | . | TRBV6-2/TRBV6-3 | TGTGCCAGCAGCCAGGGTGGACGGGTTCAGCCCCAGCATTTT | CASSQGGRVQPQHF
TRBJ2-1 | many | . | TRBV29-1 | TGCAGCGTTGTTGGGGAAGCCTACAATGAGCAGTTCTTC | CSVVGEAYNEQFF
TRBJ2-5 | medium-sized | . | TRBV3-1 | TGTGCCAGCAGCCAAGAAGTTTGGGACTCACCCCAAGAGACCCAGTACTTC | CASSQEVWDSPQETQYF
TRBJ2-7 | medium-sized | TRBD2 | TRBV19 | TGTGCCAGTAGTCTGGGACTATCGGATGACGAGCAGTACTTC | CASSLGLSDDEQYF